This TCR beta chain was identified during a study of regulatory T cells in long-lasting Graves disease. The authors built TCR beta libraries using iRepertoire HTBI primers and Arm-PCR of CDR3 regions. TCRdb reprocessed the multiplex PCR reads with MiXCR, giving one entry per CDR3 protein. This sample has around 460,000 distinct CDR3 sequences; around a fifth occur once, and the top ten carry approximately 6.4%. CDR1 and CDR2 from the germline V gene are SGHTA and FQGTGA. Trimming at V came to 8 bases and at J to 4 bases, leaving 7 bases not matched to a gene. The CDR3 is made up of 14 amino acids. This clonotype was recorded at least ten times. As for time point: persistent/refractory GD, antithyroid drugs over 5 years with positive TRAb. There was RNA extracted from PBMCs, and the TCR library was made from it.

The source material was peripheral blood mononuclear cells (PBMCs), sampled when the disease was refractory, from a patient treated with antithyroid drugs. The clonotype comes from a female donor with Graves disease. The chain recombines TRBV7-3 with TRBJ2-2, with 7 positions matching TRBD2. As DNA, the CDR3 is TGTGCCAGCGGGCTAGGCGGGAGCACCGGGGAGCTGTTTTTT. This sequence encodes CASGLGGSTGELFF.